Listed below are T cell receptor beta chains from one sample, sequenced in a study of CD8+ T cells in alopecia areata. The repertoire was sequenced with immunoSEQ multiplex PCR; TCRdb's copy has only in-frame clones and lacks some. The sample has fewer than 150,000 clones; 55% to 70% are singletons. Source material: CD4+ T cells sorted from blood. Receptors were obtained from a human donor in good health. CDR3s include the opening cysteine and the closing phenylalanine or tryptophan. D genes are given only for firm matches. Where a row states a size, it is once, few, many or the class of an expanded clone; other rows omit it.

V gene: TRBV7-4
J gene: TRBJ1-5
clone size: .
D gene: .
CDR3 DNA: TGTGCCAGGGAGCCAAGGCATTTT
CDR3 protein: CAREPRHF

V gene: TRBV30
J gene: TRBJ2-6
clone size: .
D gene: .
CDR3 DNA: TGTGCCTCCGACTGGGCTGGGGCCAACGTCCTGACTTTC
CDR3 protein: CASDWAGANVLTF

V gene: TRBV23-1
J gene: TRBJ1-6
clone size: few
D gene: .
CDR3 DNA: TGCGCCAGCAGTCATCGGGACTGGGGGGATAATTCACCCCTCCACTTT
CDR3 protein: CASSHRDWGDNSPLHF

V gene: TRBV29-1
J gene: TRBJ2-3
clone size: few
D gene: TRBD2
CDR3 DNA: TGCAGCGTCTTCAGCGGGACGGCAGATACGCAGTATTTT
CDR3 protein: CSVFSGTADTQYF

V gene: TRBV30
J gene: TRBJ1-1
clone size: .
D gene: TRBD1
CDR3 DNA: TGTGCCTGGAGCCAAACAGGGGATGATCGAGCTTTCTTT
CDR3 protein: CAWSQTGDDRAFF

V gene: TRBV11-2
J gene: TRBJ2-5
clone size: .
D gene: .
CDR3 DNA: TGTGCCAGCAGCTTAGGAGTAGGGACGAGTGAGACCCAGTACTTC
CDR3 protein: CASSLGVGTSETQYF

V gene: TRBV7-9
J gene: TRBJ1-1
clone size: .
D gene: .
CDR3 DNA: TGTGCCAGCAGCTTAGGAGGGACGGTGAACACTGAAGCTTTCTTT
CDR3 protein: CASSLGGTVNTEAFF

V gene: TRBV4-1
J gene: TRBJ2-5
clone size: .
D gene: TRBD2
CDR3 DNA: TGCGCCAGCAGCCTAGCGGGCCAAGGGGAGACCCAGTACTTC
CDR3 protein: CASSLAGQGETQYF

V gene: TRBV4-2
J gene: TRBJ2-5
clone size: few
D gene: .
CDR3 DNA: TGTGCCAGCAGCCAAGATTTGGGCGGGCCCAAAGAGACCCAGTACTTC
CDR3 protein: CASSQDLGGPKETQYF

V gene: TRBV6-6
J gene: TRBJ2-3
clone size: .
D gene: .
CDR3 DNA: TGTGCCAGCAGTTCAGGACAGCCCTCGAATACGCAGTATTTT
CDR3 protein: CASSSGQPSNTQYF

V gene: TRBV7-3
J gene: TRBJ2-5
clone size: .
D gene: .
CDR3 DNA: TGTGCCAGCAGCCTCCGCCGGGGGGCCCAAGAGACCCAGTACTTC
CDR3 protein: CASSLRRGAQETQYF

V gene: TRBV6-5
J gene: TRBJ1-2
clone size: few
D gene: .
CDR3 DNA: TGTGCCAGCAGACAGACAGATTCAAATGGCTACACCTTC
CDR3 protein: CASRQTDSNGYTF

V gene: TRBV7-9
J gene: TRBJ2-5
clone size: .
D gene: .
CDR3 DNA: TGTGCCAGCAGCTCCAAAAGGACAGAAGAGACCCAGTACTTC
CDR3 protein: CASSSKRTEETQYF

V gene: TRBV30
J gene: TRBJ2-3
clone size: few
D gene: TRBD1
CDR3 DNA: TGTGCCCGAGCGGTGGGACAGGGGGAAGATACGCAGTATTTT
CDR3 protein: CARAVGQGEDTQYF

V gene: TRBV30
J gene: TRBJ2-5
clone size: .
D gene: .
CDR3 DNA: TGTGCCTGGAGTGGACGGGCCCAAGAGACCCAGTACTTC
CDR3 protein: CAWSGRAQETQYF

V gene: TRBV7-9
J gene: TRBJ2-7
clone size: .
D gene: TRBD2
CDR3 DNA: TGTGCCAGCAGCTTAGCCGGGACTAGCTACGAGCAGTACTTC
CDR3 protein: CASSLAGTSYEQYF

V gene: TRBV20-1
J gene: TRBJ2-3
clone size: once
D gene: .
CDR3 DNA: TGCAGTGCTAGAGCGGGCGATACGCAGTATTTT
CDR3 protein: CSARAGDTQYF

V gene: TRBV19
J gene: TRBJ1-1
clone size: .
D gene: .
CDR3 DNA: TGTGCCAGTAGGGTGGGGGGTTCATCGAACACTGAAGCTTTCTTT
CDR3 protein: CASRVGGSSNTEAFF

V gene: TRBV14
J gene: TRBJ1-1
clone size: many
D gene: .
CDR3 DNA: TGTGCCAGCAGCCAAGACTACAACTCAGCTTTCTTT
CDR3 protein: CASSQDYNSAFF

V gene: TRBV5-1
J gene: TRBJ2-5
clone size: .
D gene: .
CDR3 DNA: TGCGCCAGCAACGTAGGACAGACAGTGGCCGAGACCCAGTACTTC
CDR3 protein: CASNVGQTVAETQYF

V gene: TRBV29-1
J gene: TRBJ2-1
clone size: .
D gene: TRBD1
CDR3 DNA: TGCAGCGTCCCCCGACAGGGCAATGAGCAGTTCTTC
CDR3 protein: CSVPRQGNEQFF

V gene: TRBV29-1
J gene: TRBJ2-5
clone size: .
D gene: .
CDR3 DNA: TGCAGCGTTGATTCTGGGGCCGACTTAGAGACCCAGTACTTC
CDR3 protein: CSVDSGADLETQYF

V gene: TRBV5-1
J gene: TRBJ2-1
clone size: .
D gene: TRBD2
CDR3 DNA: TGCGCCAGCAGCTTGGATGCGGCGAGGGGAGGGAATGAGCAGTTCTTC
CDR3 protein: CASSLDAARGGNEQFF

V gene: TRBV5-1
J gene: TRBJ2-1
clone size: few
D gene: .
CDR3 DNA: TGCGCCAGCACCTCAGGTCCGGGCAGCAATGAGCAGTTCTTC
CDR3 protein: CASTSGPGSNEQFF

V gene: TRBV29-1
J gene: TRBJ1-2
clone size: .
D gene: .
CDR3 DNA: TGCAGCGTTGGGGATGGGGTTGGCTACACCTTC
CDR3 protein: CSVGDGVGYTF

V gene: TRBV6-1
J gene: TRBJ2-7
clone size: .
D gene: .
CDR3 DNA: TGTGCCAGCACGGCGGCGGGCTACGAGCAGTACTTC
CDR3 protein: CASTAAGYEQYF

V gene: TRBV6-5
J gene: TRBJ1-5
clone size: .
D gene: .
CDR3 DNA: TGTGCCAGCAGTCCCCTGGTAGGGCAGCCCCAGCATTTT
CDR3 protein: CASSPLVGQPQHF

V gene: TRBV10-3
J gene: TRBJ1-5
clone size: .
D gene: .
CDR3 DNA: TGTGCCATCAGCGCCGGGTCCAATCAGCCCCAGCATTTT
CDR3 protein: CAISAGSNQPQHF

V gene: TRBV6-5
J gene: TRBJ2-1
clone size: .
D gene: TRBD1
CDR3 DNA: TGTGCCAGCAGCCCCGGGACAGGGGGTTTCAATGAGCAGTTCTTC
CDR3 protein: CASSPGTGGFNEQFF

V gene: TRBV5-1
J gene: TRBJ2-3
clone size: .
D gene: .
CDR3 DNA: TGCGCCAGCATGCAGGGGATGGGCACAGATACGCAGTATTTT
CDR3 protein: CASMQGMGTDTQYF

V gene: TRBV30
J gene: TRBJ2-2
clone size: few
D gene: .
CDR3 DNA: TGTGCCTGCCTAACCGGTGGGTGGAACACCGGGGAGCTGTTTTTT
CDR3 protein: CACLTGGWNTGELFF

V gene: TRBV2
J gene: TRBJ1-1
clone size: .
D gene: .
CDR3 DNA: TGTGCCAGCAGCGCGAACGGCCGTGAAGCTTTCTTT
CDR3 protein: CASSANGREAFF